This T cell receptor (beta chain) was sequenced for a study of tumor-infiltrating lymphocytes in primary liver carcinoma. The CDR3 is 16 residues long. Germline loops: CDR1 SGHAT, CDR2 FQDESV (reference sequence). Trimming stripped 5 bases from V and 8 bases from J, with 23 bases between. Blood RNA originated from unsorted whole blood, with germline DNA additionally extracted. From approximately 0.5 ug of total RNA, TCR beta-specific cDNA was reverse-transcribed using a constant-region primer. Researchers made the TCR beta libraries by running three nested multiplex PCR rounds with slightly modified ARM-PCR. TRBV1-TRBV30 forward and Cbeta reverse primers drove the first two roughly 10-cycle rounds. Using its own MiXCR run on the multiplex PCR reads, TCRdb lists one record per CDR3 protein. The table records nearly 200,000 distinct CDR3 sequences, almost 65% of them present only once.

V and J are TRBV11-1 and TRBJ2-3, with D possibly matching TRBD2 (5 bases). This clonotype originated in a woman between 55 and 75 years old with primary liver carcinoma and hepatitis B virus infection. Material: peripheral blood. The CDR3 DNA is TGTGCCAGCAGCCCGGACCCCGAGAGCGGATGGGGTACGCAGTATTTT. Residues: CASSPDPESGWGTQYF.